This TCR beta chain was identified in a study of T-cell memory formation after mild COVID-19. Study-level information: TCR clustering was largely donor specific.

It was 5'RACE with constant-segment primers that produced the TCR alpha and TCR beta cDNA libraries, which carried sample barcodes and UMIs. TCRdb used MiXCR to reprocess the 5' RACE reads, holding one entry per CDR3 protein. Of under 450,000 distinct CDR3 sequences in the sample, around 22% were seen once. General study points: Clones that contracted clustered mainly in CM and EM if CD4+ and in EMRA if CD8+.

In this sample, this clonotype turned up a few times. Its specificity is not known. Source material: PBMCs or a T cell subset sorted from them (not recorded which). The source of this sequence is an adult woman who had mild COVID-19 (a few samples of this study predate the infection). Cell type and time point are not known.

CDR3 residues: CASSLDNTQYF. CDR3 nucleotide sequence: TGTGCCAGCAGCTTGGATAATACGCAGTATTTT. The rearrangement links TRBV5-5 to TRBJ2-3; D gene unclear. Germline V gives CDR1 SGHKS, CDR2 YYEKEE (reference sequence). V was cut by 0 bases and J by 7 bases, with 3 bases left in between. This CDR3 has 11 amino acids.